This T cell receptor beta chain is drawn from a study of vaccination effects on CD4 cells after COVID-19 (dated by TCRdb to the early 2020s). Background for the entire study: Each participant received two doses of an mRNA SARS-CoV-2 vaccine, either BNT162b2 or mRNA-1273. In a couple of convalescent patients, pre-vaccine samples were collected 16 days and one week ahead of the first dose, 142 and 148 days after COVID-19 diagnosis. In both COVID-19 convalescent patients and infection-naive vaccine recipients, the study compared SARS-CoV-2 spike-specific CD4+ TCR repertoires from before mRNA vaccination with those from after it. A total of 10 COVID-19 convalescent patients and several SARS-CoV-2-naive healthy vaccine recipients were included in the full study. Cultures from other donors in the study were sequenced with the Oncomine TCR Beta short-read assay on an Illumina iSeq 100. The paper's findings and limits, for the study overall: In convalescent patients, the post-vaccine spike-reactive repertoire was composed mainly of new vaccine-induced clones that were largely distinct from infection-induced clones. At late post-vaccination timepoints, both infection-induced and vaccine-induced clones showed marked clonal contraction, consistent with waning T cell responses. Limitations of the study were the small number of convalescent patients and the absence of early post-infection timepoints.

The library was made by the immunoSEQ multiplex PCR assay. TCR beta CDR3 sequencing was performed on DNA from the cultured, isolated CD4+ T cells. On the authors' methods: Non-productive TCR sequences were removed, reads were trimmed to the CDR3 region, and CDR3s of at least 7 amino acids were retained. Antigen-specific clonotypes were identified using the MANAFEST web app by comparison of expansion in peptide wells against reference cultures. To count as positive, a clone had to show expansion at FDR<0.05 compared with the reference and with all other wells, an odds ratio above 5, and a frequency above 0.1% in two replicate wells. A clonotype was called cross-reactive if it was significantly expanded both in SARS-CoV-2 spike wells and in at least one common cold coronavirus spike condition. Using the stringdist R package, CDR3 similarity was measured by Levenshtein distance, and unrooted trees were constructed with ape in R 3.6.1. The clones in this table, taken by TCRdb from immuneACCESS, are in-frame only. Not every clone is retained; where verified, under half of the shortfall comes from an unresolved V gene, and the cause of the rest is unknown. The V and J calls and clone size were taken over from that table, and D and trimming were inferred from the DNA. The sample table holds some 56,000 clones, of which 75% to 85% were seen once. The ten largest clonotypes hold about 5.4% of the sample.

The ViraFEST assay stimulated PBMC with viral peptide pools and then used TCR sequencing to identify antigen-specific CD4+ T cell clonotypes by expansion. After approximately eleven days of culture, CD4+ T cells were isolated with the EasySep CD4+ T cell isolation kit. Convalescent patients had PCR-confirmed SARS-CoV-2 infection between March and December 2020, before Alpha, Beta and Delta variants emerged in the United States. A few million PBMC per well were cultured with approximately 10 ug/ml peptides in IMDM containing about 5% human AB serum, about 9.6 IU/ml IL-2 and gentamicin. An HIV-1 Nef peptide pool served as the negative control culture condition. On days 3 and 7, half of the culture medium was replaced with fresh IL-2-containing medium. Unless noted otherwise, every peptide stimulation condition was grown in triplicate wells. Using Ficoll-Paque Plus gradient centrifugation, PBMC were separated from whole blood and then either used fresh or cryopreserved at -140C. The QIAamp micro DNA kit was used to extract genomic DNA from the cultured CD4+ T cells.

Points on this clone: Its antigen is not yet known. No much larger clone is present one base from it, and per-base qualities are unavailable.

The germline V and J ends show losses of 0 bases and 4 bases respectively, and no gene match explains 4 bases of the junction. Taken from cysteine to phenylalanine, the CDR3 has 15 residues. Of all the DNA, just the CDR3 is kept, 45 bases in frame from base 1. The germline V gene (reference sequence) provides CDR1 SGHNT and CDR2 YYREEE. The sequences come from CD4+ T cells from PBMCs cultured with HIV peptides, collected before COVID-19 vaccination. The cell subset or site label, as the study defines it: HIV-1 Nef peptide pool negative control/reference culture. The rearrangement combines TRBV5-4 with TRBJ1-3; TRBD1 agrees with 7 junctional bases. The sequence was collected from a human donor who had a prior SARS-CoV-2 infection. The nucleotides read TGTGCCAGCAGCTTGGACAGGGGTGTCGGAAACACCATATATTTT. Its translation reads: CASSLDRGVGNTIYF.